This T cell receptor beta chain appears in the sequencing data of a study of blood T cell repertoires in COVID-19. Looking at the study overall: The United States, Italy and Spain supplied acute and convalescent COVID-19 samples. PBMCs, B-cell-depleted T cells, or T cells were the source of the cDNA or gDNA that made up the material.

This CDR3 spans 14 amino acids. J lost 2 bases, V lost 8 bases, and 8 bases had no gene match. The germline V gene encodes CDR1 KGHSH and CDR2 LQKENI. Original handling: Estimated nucleated cell counts came from reference gene primer amplification. Libraries were prepared by immunoSEQ multiplex PCR; TCRdb keeps only in-frame clonotypes and omits some of them. The D gene and trimming were derived from the DNA, and the V and J assignments and clone size from that table. The sample includes around 200,000 clones, 90% of them seen just once. The chain recombines TRBV18 with TRBJ2-5; 7 bases fit TRBD1. Sequenced sample: peripheral blood. This TCR derives from a man over 45 with acute or convalescent COVID-19. The CDR3 nucleotides are TGTGCCAGCGCCTCAACAGGGGTTCAAGAGACCCAGTACTTC. Translating gives CASASTGVQETQYF.